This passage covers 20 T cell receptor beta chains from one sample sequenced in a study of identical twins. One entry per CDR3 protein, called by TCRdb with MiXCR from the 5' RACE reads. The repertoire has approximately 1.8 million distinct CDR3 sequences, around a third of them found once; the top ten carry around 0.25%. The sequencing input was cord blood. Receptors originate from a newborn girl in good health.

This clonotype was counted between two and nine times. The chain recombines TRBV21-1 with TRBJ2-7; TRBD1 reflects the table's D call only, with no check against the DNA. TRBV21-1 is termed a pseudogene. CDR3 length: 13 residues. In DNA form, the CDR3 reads TGTGCCAGGCCCGGGACGAAAGTCTACGAGCAGTACTTC. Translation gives CARPGTKVYEQYF.

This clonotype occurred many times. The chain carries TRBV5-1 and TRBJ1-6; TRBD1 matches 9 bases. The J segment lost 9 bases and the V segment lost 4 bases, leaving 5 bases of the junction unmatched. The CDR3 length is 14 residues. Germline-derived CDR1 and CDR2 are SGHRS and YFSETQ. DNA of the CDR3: TGCGCCAGCAGCCGAACAGGGGGCGGTTCACCCCTCCACTTT. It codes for CASSRTGGGSPLHF.

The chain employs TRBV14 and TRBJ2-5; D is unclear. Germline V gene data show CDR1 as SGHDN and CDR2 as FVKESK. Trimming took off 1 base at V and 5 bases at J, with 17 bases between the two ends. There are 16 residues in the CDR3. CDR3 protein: CASSQGPLVTRETQYF. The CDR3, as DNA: TGTGCCAGCAGCCAAGGACCCCTTGTGACCAGGGAGACCCAGTACTTC. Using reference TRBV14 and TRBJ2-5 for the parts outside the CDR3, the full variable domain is EAGVTQFPSHSVIEKGQTVTLRCDPISGHDNLYWYRRVMGKEIKFLLHFVKESKQDESGMPNNRFLAERTGGTYSTLKVQPAELEDSGVYFCASSQGPLVTRETQYFGPGTRLLVL.

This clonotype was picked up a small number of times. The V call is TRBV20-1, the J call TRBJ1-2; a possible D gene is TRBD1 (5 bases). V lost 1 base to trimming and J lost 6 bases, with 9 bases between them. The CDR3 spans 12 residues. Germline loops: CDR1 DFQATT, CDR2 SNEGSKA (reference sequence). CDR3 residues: CSARAGQNGYTF. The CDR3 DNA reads TGCAGTGCTAGAGCAGGGCAGAATGGCTACACCTTC.

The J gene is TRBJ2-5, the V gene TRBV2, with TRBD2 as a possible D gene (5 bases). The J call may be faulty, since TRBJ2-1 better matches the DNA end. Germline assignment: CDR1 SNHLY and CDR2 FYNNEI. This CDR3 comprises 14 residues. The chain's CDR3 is CASEGVGYRETQFF. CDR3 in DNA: TGTGCCAGCGAGGGCGTAGGGTATCGAGAGACCCAGTTCTTC.

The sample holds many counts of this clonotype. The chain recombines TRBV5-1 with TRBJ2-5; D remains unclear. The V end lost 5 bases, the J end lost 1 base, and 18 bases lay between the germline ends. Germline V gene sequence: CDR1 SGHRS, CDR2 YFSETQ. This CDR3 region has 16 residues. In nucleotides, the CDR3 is TGCGCCAGCAGGATCGGGTTGGGTGTAATCCAAGAGACCCAGTACTTC. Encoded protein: CASRIGLGVIQETQYF.

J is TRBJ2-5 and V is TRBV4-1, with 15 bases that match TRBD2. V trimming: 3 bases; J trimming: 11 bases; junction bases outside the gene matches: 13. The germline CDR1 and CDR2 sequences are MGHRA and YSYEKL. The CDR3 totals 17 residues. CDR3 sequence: CASSHDGTSGRRHEQYF. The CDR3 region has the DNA TGCGCCAGCAGCCATGATGGGACTAGCGGGAGGAGGCATGAGCAGTACTTC.

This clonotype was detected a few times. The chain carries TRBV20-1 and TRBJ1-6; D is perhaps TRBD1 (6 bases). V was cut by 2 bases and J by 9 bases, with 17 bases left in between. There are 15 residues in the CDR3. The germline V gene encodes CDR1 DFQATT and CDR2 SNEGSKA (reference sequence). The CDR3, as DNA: TGCAGTGCTAGAAACCGGGACACAATACCTTCACCCCTCCACTTT. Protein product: CSARNRDTIPSPLHF.

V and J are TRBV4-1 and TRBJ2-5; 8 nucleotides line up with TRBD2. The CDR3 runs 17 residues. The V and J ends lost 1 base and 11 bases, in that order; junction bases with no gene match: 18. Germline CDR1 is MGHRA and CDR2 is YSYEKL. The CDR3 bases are TGCGCCAGCAGCCAAGGATACGGGGGGGCCCCCTACAATGAGCAGTACTTC. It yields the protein CASSQGYGGAPYNEQYF.

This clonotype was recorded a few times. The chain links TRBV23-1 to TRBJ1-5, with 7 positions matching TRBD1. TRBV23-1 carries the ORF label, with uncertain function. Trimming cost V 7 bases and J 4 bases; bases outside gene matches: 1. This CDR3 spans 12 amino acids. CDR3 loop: CASIRGNQPQHF. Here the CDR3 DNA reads TGCGCCAGCATCAGGGGGAATCAGCCCCAGCATTTT.

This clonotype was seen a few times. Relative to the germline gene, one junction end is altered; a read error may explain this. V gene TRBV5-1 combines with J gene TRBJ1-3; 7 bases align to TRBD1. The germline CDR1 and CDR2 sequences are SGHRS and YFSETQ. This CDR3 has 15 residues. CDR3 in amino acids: CASSLRQGSGNTIYF. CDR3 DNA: TGTGCCAGCAGTCTGAGACAGGGCTCTGGAAACACCATATATTTT. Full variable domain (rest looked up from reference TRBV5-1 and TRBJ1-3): KAGVTQTPRYLIKTRGQQVTLSCSPISGHRSVSWYQQTPGQGLQFLFEYFSETQRNKGNFPGRFSGRQFSNSRSEMNVSTLELGDSALYLCASSLRQGSGNTIYFGEGSWLTVV.

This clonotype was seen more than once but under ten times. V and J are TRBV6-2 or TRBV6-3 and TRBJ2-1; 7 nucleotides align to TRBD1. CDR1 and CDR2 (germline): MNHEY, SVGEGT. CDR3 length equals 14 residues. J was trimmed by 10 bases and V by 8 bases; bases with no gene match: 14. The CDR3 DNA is TGTGCCAGCGGTAACTTAGACAGGGCACACGAGCAGTTCTTC. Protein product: CASGNLDRAHEQFF.

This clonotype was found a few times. The DNA of the CDR3 is TGTGCCAGCAGTGAAGTCGGGCAGCTCGAAAAACTGTTTTTT. Protein: CASSEVGQLEKLFF. The chain links TRBV6-1 to TRBJ1-4, with D unresolved. V was cut by 1 base and J by 8 bases, with 11 bases left in between. CDR3 length: 14 amino acids. CDR1 is MNHNS, CDR2 SASEGT, per germline.

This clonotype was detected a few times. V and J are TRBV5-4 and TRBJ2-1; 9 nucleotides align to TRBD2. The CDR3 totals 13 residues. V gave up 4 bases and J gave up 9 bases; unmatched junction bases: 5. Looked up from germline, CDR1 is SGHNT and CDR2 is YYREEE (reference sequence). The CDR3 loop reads CASSIGTSSEQFF. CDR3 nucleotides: TGTGCCAGCAGCATAGGGACTAGCTCTGAGCAGTTCTTC.

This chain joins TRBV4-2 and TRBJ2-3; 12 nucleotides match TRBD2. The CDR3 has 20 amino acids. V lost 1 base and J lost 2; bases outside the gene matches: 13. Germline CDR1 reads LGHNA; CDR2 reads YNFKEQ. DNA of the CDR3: TGTGCCAGCAGCCAAGCAACCGGGACTAGCGGGTCATTTCTCACAGATACGCAGTATTTT. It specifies CASSQATGTSGSFLTDTQYF.

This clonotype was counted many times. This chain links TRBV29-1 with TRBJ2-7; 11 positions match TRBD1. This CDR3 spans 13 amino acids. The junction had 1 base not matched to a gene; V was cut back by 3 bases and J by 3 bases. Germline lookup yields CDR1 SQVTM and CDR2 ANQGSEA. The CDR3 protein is CSVDGTGGYEQYF. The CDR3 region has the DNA TGCAGCGTTGATGGGACAGGGGGCTACGAGCAGTACTTC.

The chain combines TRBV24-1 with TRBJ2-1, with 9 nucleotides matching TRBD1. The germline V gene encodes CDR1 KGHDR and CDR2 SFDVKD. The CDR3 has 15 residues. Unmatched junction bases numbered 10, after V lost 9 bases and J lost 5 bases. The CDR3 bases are TGTGCCACCGGTGCCGGACAGGGGAAGGACAATGAGCAGTTCTTC. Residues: CATGAGQGKDNEQFF.

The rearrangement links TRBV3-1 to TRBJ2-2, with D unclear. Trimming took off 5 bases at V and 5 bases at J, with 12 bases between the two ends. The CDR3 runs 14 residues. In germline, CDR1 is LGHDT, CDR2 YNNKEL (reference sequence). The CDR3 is CASSFATSTGELFF. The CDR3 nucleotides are TGTGCCAGCAGCTTCGCCACGTCGACCGGGGAGCTGTTTTTT. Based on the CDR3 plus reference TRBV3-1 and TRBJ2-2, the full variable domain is DTAVSQTPKYLVTQMGNDKSIKCEQNLGHDTMYWYKQDSKKFLKIMFSYNNKELIINETVPNRFSPKSPDKAHLNLHINSLELGDSAVYFCASSFATSTGELFFGEGSRLTVL.

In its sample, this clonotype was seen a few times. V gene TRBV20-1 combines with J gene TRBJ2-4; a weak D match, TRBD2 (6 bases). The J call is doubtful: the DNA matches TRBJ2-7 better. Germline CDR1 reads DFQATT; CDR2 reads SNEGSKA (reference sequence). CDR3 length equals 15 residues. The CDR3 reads CSADGTGGDVYEQYF. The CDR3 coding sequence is TGCAGTGCTGACGGGACTGGCGGGGATGTTTACGAGCAGTACTTC.

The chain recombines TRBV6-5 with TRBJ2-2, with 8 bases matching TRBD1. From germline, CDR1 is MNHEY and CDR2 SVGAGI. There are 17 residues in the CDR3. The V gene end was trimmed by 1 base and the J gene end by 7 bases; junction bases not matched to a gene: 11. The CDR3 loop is CASSYLAGTGYGGELFF. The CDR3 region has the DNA TGTGCCAGCAGTTACTTGGCCGGGACAGGATATGGCGGGGAGCTGTTTTTT.